Listed here are 19 T cell receptor beta chains from one sample, sequenced in a study of blood T cell dynamics during melanoma immunotherapy. TCRdb's table, derived via immunoSEQ multiplex PCR, lists solely in-frame clones and lacks some. The sample consists of thousands of clones, more than 70% of them appearing once. Time point meaning: week 3, after first cycle of checkpoint inhibitor. Sample: blood, taken from a patient treated with checkpoint blockade. The source of these receptors is a human donor with melanoma.

This clone was recorded once. CDR3 protein: CASSRILGANEKLFF. The CDR3 bases are TGTGCCAGCAGTCGCATCCTCGGGGCTAATGAAAAACTGTTTTTT. The chain joins TRBV28 to TRBJ1-4, with D uncertain. Trimming cost V 5 bases and J 3 bases, with 13 bases left between them. This CDR3 spans 15 amino acids. CDR1 is MDHEN and CDR2 is SYDVKM in the germline V gene.

The chain carries TRBV5-5 and TRBJ2-7, with no clear D. Trimming pared 4 bases from V and 6 bases from J, leaving 17 bases between. Germline V CDR1 and CDR2: SGHKS, YYEKEE (reference sequence). The CDR3 has 14 residues. In DNA, the CDR3 is TGTGCCAGCAGCCCCGGAGAAGCGTGGGTCGAGCAGTACTTC. Translating it yields CASSPGEAWVEQYF. Full variable domain (rest looked up from reference TRBV5-5 and TRBJ2-7): DAGVTQSPTHLIKTRGQQVTLRCSPISGHKSVSWYQQVLGQGPQFIFQYYEKEERGRGNFPDRFSARQFPNYSSELNVNALLLGDSALYLCASSPGEAWVEQYFGPGTRLTVT.

This clone was recorded only once. The chain couples TRBV18 to TRBJ1-2, with D hard to call. From germline, CDR1 is KGHSH and CDR2 LQKENI. The CDR3 is made up of 14 amino acids. V gave up 4 bases and J gave up 3 bases, with 12 bases separating them. CDR3 in DNA: TGTGCCAGCTCACTCGGCAGTATGGACTATGGCTACACCTTC. Its translation: CASSLGSMDYGYTF.

There are a few counts of this clone. V and J are TRBV4-1 and TRBJ1-2; maybe TRBD1 (5 bases). Germline assignment: CDR1 MGHRA and CDR2 YSYEKL. Deletions cut 4 bases from V and 5 bases from J, with 11 bases between. This CDR3 contains 13 residues. The CDR3 region is CASSPRDGYGYTF. CDR3 nucleotides: TGCGCCAGCAGCCCCCGGGACGGATATGGCTACACCTTC.

This chain uses TRBV7-6 with TRBJ1-1, with 7 nucleotides matching TRBD1. CDR3 length equals 13 residues. Unmatched junction bases numbered 6, after V lost 5 bases and J lost 6 bases. CDR1 and CDR2 from the germline V gene are SGHVS and FNYEAQ. This CDR3 reads CASSIYRGAEAFF. The CDR3 nucleotides are TGTGCCAGCAGCATTTACAGGGGAGCTGAAGCTTTCTTT.

In nucleotides, the CDR3 is TGTGCCAGCAGTTTAGGGGCCAGTATCACCTACGAGCAGTACTTC. Protein sequence: CASSLGASITYEQYF. The genes are TRBV27 and TRBJ2-7, with D maybe TRBD1 (5 bases). The V end lost 2 bases, the J end lost 2 bases, and 13 bases lay between the germline ends. The CDR3 sequence is 15 residues long. Germline V lookup: CDR1 MNHEY, CDR2 SMNVEV (reference sequence).

V is TRBV25-1 and J is TRBJ1-1, with D hard to call. Germline lookup yields CDR1 MGHDK and CDR2 SYGVNS. This CDR3 has 13 residues. V lost 2 bases and J 0 bases, leaving 4 bases between the germline ends. The CDR3: CASSERLNTEAFF. The CDR3 nucleotides are TGTGCCAGCAGTGAACGTCTGAACACTGAAGCTTTCTTT.

The chain links TRBV7-6 to TRBJ1-2; tentative D call: TRBD1 (5 bases). CDR3 length: 15 amino acids. Per germline, CDR1 SGHVS and CDR2 FNYEAQ. The ends were cut back, 5 bases at V and 3 bases at J, with 16 bases in the middle. The CDR3 sequence is CASSPRGGSDYGYTF. DNA for the CDR3: TGTGCCAGCAGCCCGCGGGGGGGGTCTGACTATGGCTACACCTTC.

The genes are TRBV29-1 and TRBJ1-4, with D tentatively TRBD1 (5 bases). V shed 6 bases and J shed 3 bases, with 14 bases lying between them. The germline V gene has CDR1 SQVTM and CDR2 ANQGSEA. There are 14 residues in the CDR3. CDR3 coding DNA: TGCAGCGTCTCCCCCGGGACCCCTAATGAAAAACTGTTTTTT. It yields the protein CSVSPGTPNEKLFF.

This sequence joins TRBV5-5 and TRBJ1-2; possible D gene TRBD1, 6 bases. This CDR3 region has 15 residues. Germline assignment: CDR1 SGHKS and CDR2 YYEKEE (reference sequence). Trimming removed 0 bases at V and 7 bases at J, with 16 bases between. DNA of the CDR3: TGTGCCAGCAGCTTGGTCGGGACATCAAACGGTGGCTACACCTTC. It encodes CASSLVGTSNGGYTF.

CDR3 coding DNA: TGCGCCAGCAGTGAATCGGGGATCAACTATGGCTACACCTTC. Amino acids: CASSESGINYGYTF. The chain joins TRBV10-1 to TRBJ1-2; D is ambiguous. Germline CDR1 reads WNHNN; CDR2 reads SYGVQD (reference sequence). This CDR3 comprises 14 residues. Trimming cost V 3 bases and J 2 bases, with 10 bases left between them.

The rearrangement joins TRBV5-4 to TRBJ1-3; 7 bases agree with TRBD1. Germline-derived CDR1 and CDR2 are SGHNT and YYREEE (reference sequence). The J segment lost 1 base and the V segment lost 0 bases, leaving 13 bases of the junction unmatched. This CDR3 is 19 amino acids long. CDR3: CASSLAGLRGRESGNTIYF. CDR3 coding DNA: TGTGCCAGCAGCTTGGCCGGATTGAGGGGGCGCGAATCTGGAAACACCATATATTTT.

This clone was observed once. The chain carries TRBV19 and TRBJ1-3, with D possibly matching TRBD1 (6 bases). Germline V gene data show CDR1 as LNHDA and CDR2 as SQIVND (reference sequence). The germline V and J ends were trimmed by 5 bases and 9 bases, with 14 bases remaining between them. The CDR3 length is 13 residues. CDR3 bases: TGTGCCAGTAGTTCCGTACAGGGAGCCACCATATATTTT. Encoded protein: CASSSVQGATIYF.

V and J are TRBV10-1 and TRBJ2-7, with D possibly being TRBD2 (6 bases). Trimming took 3 bases from V and 3 from J, leaving 15 bases between them. The CDR3 runs to 15 residues. The germline gives CDR1 WNHNN, CDR2 SYGVQD (reference sequence). The CDR3 DNA follows: TGCGCCAGCAGTGATACCTTTCGGGGGAGCTACGAGCAGTACTTC. Translated, it gives CASSDTFRGSYEQYF.

This chain joins TRBV30 and TRBJ1-1, with D possibly TRBD1 on 6 matching bases. V lost 1 base, J lost 4 bases, and 19 bases lay in between. CDR1 is GTSNPN, CDR2 SVGIG, per germline (reference sequence). This CDR3 spans 16 amino acids. This CDR3 reads CAWSAKAQGWGTEAFF. The CDR3 DNA follows: TGTGCCTGGAGTGCCAAAGCGCAGGGGTGGGGCACTGAAGCTTTCTTT.

This clone was observed a single time. The chain joins TRBV7-8 to TRBJ2-7; possible D gene TRBD1, 5 bases. CDR1 SGHVS and CDR2 FQNEAQ come from the germline V gene. The ends were cut back, 5 bases at V and 7 bases at J, with 15 bases in the middle. The CDR3 extends over 13 amino acids. Here the CDR3 DNA reads TGTGCCAGCAGCAAAGTCAGGGTCCAAGAGCAGTACTTC. Protein: CASSKVRVQEQYF.

This clone was seen once. V is TRBV25-1 and J is TRBJ1-1, with 10 bases fitting TRBD1. The J segment lost 1 base and the V segment lost 7 bases, leaving 6 bases of the junction unmatched. The CDR3 consists of 15 residues. Per the germline V gene, CDR1 is MGHDK and CDR2 is SYGVNS. CDR3 in DNA: TGTGCCAGCACCCCGGGACAGGGGTCGAACACTGAAGCTTTCTTT. Translation: CASTPGQGSNTEAFF. Full variable domain (outside the CDR3, taken from reference TRBV25-1 and TRBJ1-1): EADIYQTPRYLVIGTGKKITLECSQTMGHDKMYWYQQDPGMELHLIHYSYGVNSTEKGDLSSESTVSRIRTEHFPLTLESARPSHTSQYLCASTPGQGSNTEAFFGQGTRLTVV.

The chain links TRBV6-5 to TRBJ1-2; no firm D call. This CDR3 region has 15 residues. Germline loops: CDR1 MNHEY, CDR2 SVGAGI. With 0 bases removed from V and 4 bases from J, the gap between germline ends came to 12 bases. The CDR3 region has the DNA TGTGCCAGCAGTTACTCGAGTACAGACGGCTATGGCTACACCTTC. Its translation is CASSYSSTDGYGYTF.

The CDR3 DNA is TGTGCCAGTAGGATGACTAGCGAAATTTACGAGCAGTACTTC. This codes for CASRMTSEIYEQYF. The chain has TRBV19 and TRBJ2-7; 8 bases match TRBD2. The germline CDR1 and CDR2 sequences are LNHDA and SQIVND (reference sequence). The CDR3 spans 14 residues. The trim removed 6 bases at V and 4 bases at J, leaving 8 bases unmatched.